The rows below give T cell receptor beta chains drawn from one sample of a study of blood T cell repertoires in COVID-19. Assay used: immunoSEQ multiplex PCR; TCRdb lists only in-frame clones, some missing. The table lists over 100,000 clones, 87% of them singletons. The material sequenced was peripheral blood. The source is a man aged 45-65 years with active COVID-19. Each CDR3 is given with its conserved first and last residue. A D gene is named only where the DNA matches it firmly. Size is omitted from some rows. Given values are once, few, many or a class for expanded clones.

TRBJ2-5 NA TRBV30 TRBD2 TGTGCCTGGAGTCTAGCGGGGGGATACCAAGAGACCCAGTACTTC CAWSLAGGYQETQYF
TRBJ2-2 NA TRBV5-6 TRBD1 TGTGCCAGCAGCGGGACAGGGGCGGGGGAGCTGTTTTTT CASSGTGAGELFF
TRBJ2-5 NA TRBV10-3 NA TGTGCCATCAGTGAGACGCTAGCGACCCAGTACTTC CAISETLATQYF
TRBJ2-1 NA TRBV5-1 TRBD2 TGCGCCAGCAGCTTGGCTAGCGGGGGGGCCCCTGAGCAGTTCTTC CASSLASGGAPEQFF
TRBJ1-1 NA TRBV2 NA TGTGCCACTTTGGGACACGTGAACACTGAAGCTTTCTTT CATLGHVNTEAFF
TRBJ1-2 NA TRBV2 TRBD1 TGTGCCAGCCCGGGGACAGAATATGGCTACACCTTC CASPGTEYGYTF
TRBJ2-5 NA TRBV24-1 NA TGTGCCACCAGTGATTCCGGGGGGCGAGAGACCCAGTACTTC CATSDSGGRETQYF
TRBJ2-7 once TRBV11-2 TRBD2 TGTGCCAGCAGCTTAGATGTAGGGAGGGGCTACGAGCAGTACTTC CASSLDVGRGYEQYF
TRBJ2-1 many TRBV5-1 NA TGCGCCAGCAGCTCGCGGGCCTCCAATGAGCAGTTCTTC CASSSRASNEQFF
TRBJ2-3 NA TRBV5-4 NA TGTGCCAGCAGCTTGGCCGGGCGGGGCCCTAGCACAGATACGCAGTATTTT CASSLAGRGPSTDTQYF
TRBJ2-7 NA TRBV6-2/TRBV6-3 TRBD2 TGTGCCAGCAGTCCCCGCACAATACTAGCGGGGGGGCGCGGCGAGCAGTACTTC CASSPRTILAGGRGEQYF
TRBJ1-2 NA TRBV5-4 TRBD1 TGTGCCAGCAGCCGAGACAGGGGGCATAACTATGGCTACACCTTC CASSRDRGHNYGYTF